The rows below give T cell receptor beta chains drawn from one sample of a study of OX40 agonist ivuxolimab in advanced cancers. Libraries were prepared by immunoSEQ multiplex PCR; TCRdb keeps only in-frame clonotypes and omits some of them. The top ten clones hold roughly 1.9% of a sample with some 89,000 clones, about 86% of them seen once. Material: CD4+ or CD8+ T cells sorted from blood, obtained in a trial of the OX40 agonist ivuxolimab. These receptors originate from an adult with an advanced solid tumor such as melanoma, head and neck, liver or kidney cancer. Each CDR3 is given with its conserved first and last residue.

V gene	J gene	CDR3 protein
TRBV18	TRBJ1-3	CASSPLDGQPGNTIYF
TRBV2	TRBJ1-6	CASSDPSSYNSPLHF
TRBV10-3	TRBJ1-2	CAISALQGATNYGYTF
TRBV28	TRBJ1-2	CASSSTGTGGDYGYTF
TRBV18	TRBJ2-7	CASSPAQGSEQYF
TRBV2	TRBJ1-2	CASNLGDHGGYTF
TRBV7-2	TRBJ1-3	CASKERALHTIYF
TRBV19	TRBJ2-7	CASSPDRGIGEQYF
TRBV2	TRBJ1-5	CASSAPNQPQHF
TRBV5-1	TRBJ1-5	CASSLGGNSNQPQHF
TRBV12-5	TRBJ2-3	CASGPGPGQGTDTQYF
TRBV7-2	TRBJ2-2	CASSLASGGITGELFF
TRBV28	TRBJ1-4	CASSSQAGTEYEKLFF
TRBV4-2	TRBJ1-2	CASSQDNTGLRGHGHTF
TRBV27	TRBJ1-2	CASSVTRGRGYTF
TRBV2	TRBJ2-7	CASSRDRDSYEQYF
TRBV5-1	TRBJ2-7	CASSLDSRTYEQYF
TRBV2	TRBJ1-4	CASSDTGSDEKLFF
TRBV7-8	TRBJ1-2	CASSSPAGGLNYGYTF
TRBV12-5	TRBJ2-1	CASGSRTGGSYNEQFF
TRBV13	TRBJ1-5	CASSVGQEYQPQHF
TRBV28	TRBJ2-4	CASRDSGENIQYF
TRBV15	.	CATSRAGSGVSYEQYF